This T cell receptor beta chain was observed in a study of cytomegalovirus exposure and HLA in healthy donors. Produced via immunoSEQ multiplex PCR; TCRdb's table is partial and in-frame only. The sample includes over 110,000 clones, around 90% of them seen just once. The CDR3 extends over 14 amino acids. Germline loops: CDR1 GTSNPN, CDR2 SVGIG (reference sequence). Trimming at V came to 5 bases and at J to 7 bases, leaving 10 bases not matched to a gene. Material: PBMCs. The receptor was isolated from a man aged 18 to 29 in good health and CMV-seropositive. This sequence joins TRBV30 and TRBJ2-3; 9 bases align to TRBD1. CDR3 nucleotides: TGTGCCTGGGGGTCTACAGGGGGCGCGTATACGCAGTATTTT. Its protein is CAWGSTGGAYTQYF.